The subject of this entry is one T cell receptor beta chain. Clones were sequenced by immunoSEQ multiplex PCR, and TCRdb holds only the in-frame ones, with some missing. This table holds roughly 410,000 clones, around 87% found once. These data belong to a study of blood T cell repertoires in COVID-19. The length of the CDR3 is 13 residues. The V segment lost 4 bases and the J segment 6 bases; nucleotides outside the gene matches: 4. CDR1 and CDR2 from the germline V gene are SGDLS and YYNGEE. This chain uses TRBV9 with TRBJ1-5; 7 bases line up with TRBD1. Sequencing was done on a sample of peripheral blood. This receptor was identified in a woman aged 55-70 years with COVID-19, enrolled during active disease. CDR3 region: CASSPQGGQPQHF. The CDR3 bases are TGTGCCAGCAGCCCCCAGGGGGGTCAGCCCCAGCATTTT.